The clone carrying this T cell receptor beta chain was detected many times. This sample is drawn from a study of T-cell reconstitution after alpha-beta-depleted transplantation in children. The authors prepared the TCRbeta library with unique molecular identifiers. MiXCR, applied by TCRdb to the PCR reads, yields one record per CDR3 protein. This sample has hundreds of thousands of distinct CDR3 sequences, with approximately 20% found just once. From germline, CDR1 is MNHEY and CDR2 SMNVEV (reference sequence). Trimming removed 5 bases from V and 4 bases from J, with 12 bases in between. This CDR3 comprises 13 residues.

The TCR was taken from a human donor who donated a stem cell graft to a child with acute lymphoblastic leukemia. This sample comprised PBMCs from the stem cell graft donor, obtained from the stem cell graft. The V and J genes are TRBV27 and TRBJ2-7; a weak D match, TRBD2 (5 bases). The CDR3: CASSRGPSYEQYF. The CDR3 nucleotides are TGTGCCAGCAGTCGCGGGCCTTCTTACGAGCAGTACTTC.